This T cell receptor (beta chain) was sequenced for a study of beta chain features in type 1 diabetes. Expressed TCRB transcripts were sequenced, since all the RNA that had been isolated was reverse transcribed. Libraries were prepared by immunoSEQ multiplex PCR; TCRdb keeps only in-frame clonotypes and omits some of them. The sample consists of about 150,000 clones, about a tenth of them appearing once. The CDR3 has 14 amino acids. V was cut by 4 bases and J by 2 bases, with 13 bases left in between. Per germline, CDR1 SGHNT and CDR2 YYREEE (reference sequence). The gene calls are TRBV5-4 and TRBJ2-7, with a tentative D call TRBD1 (6 bases). The TCR was taken from a man between 18 and 29 years old in good health. Source material: central memory CD4+ T cells from blood. In DNA form, the CDR3 reads TGTGCCAGCAGCCGGGAAACAGGGACCTACGAGCAGTACTTC. The encoded protein is CASSRETGTYEQYF.